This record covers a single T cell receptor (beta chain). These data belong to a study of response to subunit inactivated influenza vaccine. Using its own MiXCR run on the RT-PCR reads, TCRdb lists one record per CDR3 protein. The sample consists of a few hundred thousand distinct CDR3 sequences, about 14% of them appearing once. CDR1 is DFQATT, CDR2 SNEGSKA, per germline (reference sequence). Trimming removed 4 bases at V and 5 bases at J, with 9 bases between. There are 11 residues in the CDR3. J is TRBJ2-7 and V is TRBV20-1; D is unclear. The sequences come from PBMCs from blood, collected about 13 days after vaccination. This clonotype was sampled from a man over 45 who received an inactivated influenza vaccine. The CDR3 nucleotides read TGCAGTGCTACCCCCCTCCACGAGCAGTACTTC. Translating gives CSATPLHEQYF.